Each of the 7 T cell receptor beta chains below was sequenced from the same sample in a study of Tregs in tolerant kidney transplant recipients. These receptors have no identified antigens. Here immunoSEQ multiplex PCR was the method, and the copy in TCRdb shows in-frame clones only, minus some. Of 15,000 to 20,000 clones listed, approximately 57% are singletons. Sample: Tregs from blood cultured with allogeneic cells. The receptors derive from a human donor in good health.

This clone showed up just a few times. J is TRBJ1-1 and V is TRBV7-9, with 8 nucleotides matching TRBD1. This CDR3 contains 15 residues. Germline V CDR1 and CDR2: SEHNR, FQNEAQ (reference sequence). The ends lost 5 bases at V and 11 bases at J; junction bases unmatched: 16. In nucleotides, the CDR3 is TGTGCCAGCAGCATCAGACAGGGGCAAAGAGGAGAGGCTTTCTTT. Translation: CASSIRQGQRGEAFF. Based on the CDR3 plus reference TRBV7-9 and TRBJ1-1, the full variable domain is DTGVSQNPRHKITKRGQNVTFRCDPISEHNRLYWYRQTLGQGPEFLTYFQNEAQLEKSRLLSDRFSAERPKGSFSTLEIQRTEQGDSAMYLCASSIRQGQRGEAFFGQGTRLTVV.

The chain recombines TRBV7-2 with TRBJ2-2, with 9 bases identical to TRBD2. Unmatched junction bases numbered 5, after V lost 5 bases and J lost 4 bases. CDR3 length equals 15 residues. From germline, CDR1 is SGHTA and CDR2 FQGNSA. The CDR3 here is CASSLSGGSTGELFF. The CDR3 DNA reads as TGTGCCAGCAGCCTTAGCGGGGGCAGCACCGGGGAGCTGTTTTTT.

The rearrangement joins TRBV4-3 to TRBJ2-6, with D tentatively TRBD2 (6 bases). V was clipped by 3 bases and J by 2 bases, with 20 bases between them. The CDR3 spans 19 residues. Germline V CDR1 and CDR2: LGHNA, YSLEER. CDR3 residues: CASSQTSMGGGTGANVLTF. For the CDR3, the DNA is TGCGCCAGCAGCCAGACATCTATGGGGGGTGGGACTGGGGCCAACGTCCTGACTTTC.

The rearrangement joins TRBV6-1 to TRBJ1-5; unclear D gene. From germline, CDR1 is MNHNS and CDR2 SASEGT. V was clipped by 6 bases and J by 1 base, with 10 bases between them. This CDR3 contains 14 residues. The CDR3 loop is CASSAGGSNQPQHF. The DNA of the CDR3 is TGTGCCAGCAGCGCCGGAGGGAGCAATCAGCCCCAGCATTTT.

This chain joins TRBV15 and TRBJ1-5, with 10 bases that match TRBD1. This CDR3 is 15 amino acids long. Germline V gene lookup returns CDR1 LNHNV and CDR2 YYDKDF (reference sequence). J was trimmed by 5 bases and V by 5 bases; bases with no gene match: 6. CDR3 in DNA: TGTGCCACCAGCGGATCCGGGACAGGGGATCAGCCCCAGCATTTT. This sequence encodes CATSGSGTGDQPQHF.

This chain uses TRBV5-1 with TRBJ1-2; possible D gene TRBD1, 6 bases. The V end lost 1 base, the J end lost 6 bases, and 19 bases lay between the germline ends. This CDR3 is built from 16 residues. Germline V gene data show CDR1 as SGHRS and CDR2 as YFSETQ. The CDR3 region is CASSLSRGGISDGYTF. The CDR3 coding sequence is TGCGCCAGCAGCTTGAGTAGGGGGGGCATCTCAGATGGCTACACCTTC.

The DNA of the CDR3 is TGTGCCAGCAGTTACCGCTCACAGAGCAATCAGCCCCAGCATTTT. This codes for CASSYRSQSNQPQHF. The chain is built from TRBV6-5 and TRBJ1-5; D unclear. CDR1 and CDR2 (germline): MNHEY, SVGAGI. The V gene lost 2 bases and the J gene lost 1 base, with 9 bases spanning the gap. This CDR3 has 15 amino acids.